What follows are 25 T cell receptor beta chains derived from one specimen sequenced in a study of blood T cells in healthy people across ages. A second PCR, run for roughly 7 to 12 cycles, used a sample-barcoded 5' primer plus a J-beta primer mix. Each CDR3 protein gets one entry after TCRdb re-called the 5' RACE reads with MiXCR. The sample has hundreds of thousands of distinct CDR3 sequences, 56% seen once; the top ten hold around 24%. Material: blood. The receptors derive from a man aged 35 to 55 in good health.

The chain has TRBV28 and TRBJ2-7; TRBD1 agrees at 9 bases. From germline, CDR1 is MDHEN and CDR2 SYDVKM. The CDR3 length is 15 residues. Here the CDR3 DNA reads TGTGCTTCGTTAACAGGGGGCAATAGTTTTCACGAGCAGTACTTC. Protein product: CASLTGGNSFHEQYF.

This clonotype was found a few times. This chain connects TRBV4-3 to TRBJ2-7, with 7 nucleotides matching TRBD1. J gave up 0 bases and V 1 base, and 3 bases lay outside the gene matches. The CDR3 runs 15 residues. CDR1 and CDR2 from the germline V gene are LGHNA and YSLEER. The CDR3 sequence is CASSQGQGDSYEQYF. The DNA of the CDR3 is TGCGCCAGCAGCCAAGGTCAGGGGGACTCCTACGAGCAGTACTTC.

The rearrangement uses TRBV30 and TRBJ2-5; D is uncertain. This CDR3 contains 11 residues. CDR1 GTSNPN and CDR2 SVGIG come from the germline V gene (reference sequence). V dropped 2 bases and J dropped 2 bases, with 3 bases sitting between them. The CDR3 DNA is TGTGCCTGGAGTTTACAAGAGACCCAGTACTTC. Protein: CAWSLQETQYF.

This clonotype appeared once. The CDR3 loop is CASSVPGLAGGPGFYEQYF. In nucleotides, the CDR3 is TGTGCCAGCAGTGTCCCGGGACTAGCGGGAGGGCCAGGATTTTACGAGCAGTACTTC. J is TRBJ2-7 and V is TRBV6-1; TRBD2 matches 16 bases. This CDR3 has 19 amino acids. Germline CDR1 is MNHNS and CDR2 is SASEGT. V shed 4 bases and J 4 bases; nucleotides not matched to a gene: 13.

This chain connects TRBV11-2 to TRBJ2-6; TRBD1 matches at 7 bases. Germline lookup yields CDR1 SGHAT and CDR2 FQNNGV. The CDR3 runs 17 residues. V shed 6 bases and J 0 bases; nucleotides not matched to a gene: 8. DNA of the CDR3: TGTGCCAGCAGACGAGGACAGGAATACTCTGGGGCCAACGTCCTGACTTTC. As protein: CASRRGQEYSGANVLTF.

V gene TRBV20-1 combines with J gene TRBJ1-2; no reliable D call. The CDR3 runs 13 residues. The V gene's germline CDR1 is DFQATT and CDR2 SNEGSKA (reference sequence). Trimming cost V 0 bases and J 0 bases, with 5 bases left between them. In nucleotides, the CDR3 is TGCAGTGCTAGAGACCCCTCTAACTATGGCTACACCTTC. This sequence encodes CSARDPSNYGYTF.

Remarks on this clonotype: At one boundary the junction diverges from the germline segment, which might be a read error. The V and J genes are TRBV15 and TRBJ2-2; D possibly corresponds to TRBD2 (6 bases). The CDR3 runs 14 residues. Germline CDR1 and CDR2: LNHNV and YYDKDF (reference sequence). The CDR3 here is CATSRSDFTGGLFF. In DNA, the CDR3 is TGTGCCACCAGCAGATCTGACTTCACCGGGGGGCTGTTTTTT.

V gene TRBV20-1 combines with J gene TRBJ2-7, with 8 bases aligning to TRBD1. J gave up 6 bases and V 1 base, and 8 bases lay outside the gene matches. The CDR3 is 14 amino acids. Germline lookup yields CDR1 DFQATT and CDR2 SNEGSKA (reference sequence). DNA of the CDR3: TGCAGTGCTAGAGCTGGGCAGGGGGCTGGCGAGCAGTACTTC. It is translated as CSARAGQGAGEQYF.

This clonotype has more than one count but fewer than ten. The CDR3 DNA is TGTGCCAGCAGTGCGGGTAGCGGGAGAGCAGAGACCCAGTACTTC. The encoded protein is CASSAGSGRAETQYF. The chain is built from TRBV2 and TRBJ2-5; 9 bases fit TRBD2. Unmatched junction bases numbered 7, after V lost 4 bases and J lost 4 bases. CDR3 size: 15 residues. Germline values: CDR1 SNHLY, CDR2 FYNNEI.

The genes are TRBV6-2 or TRBV6-3 and TRBJ2-3; D call uncertain. CDR3 size: 12 residues. Germline V lookup: CDR1 MNHEY, CDR2 SVGEGT. Trimming left V 6 bases short and J 4 bases short, with 8 bases between. CDR3 sequence (DNA): TGTGCCAGCAGCCGCCGGCCAGATACGCAGTATTTT. This codes for CASSRRPDTQYF.

V is TRBV6-5 and J is TRBJ1-1, with 10 bases that match TRBD1. V trimming: 3 bases; J trimming: 5 bases; junction bases outside the gene matches: 9. The CDR3 extends over 16 amino acids. The V gene's germline CDR1 is MNHEY and CDR2 SVGAGI. The CDR3 loop is CASSYNLWTGGTEAFF. CDR3 nucleotide sequence: TGTGCCAGCAGTTATAATCTTTGGACAGGGGGTACTGAAGCTTTCTTT.

This rearrangement joins TRBV5-6 to TRBJ2-5; the match to TRBD2 covers 9 bases. The germline V gene encodes CDR1 SGHDT and CDR2 YYEEEE. Unmatched junction bases numbered 5, after V lost 1 base and J lost 1 base. The length of the CDR3 is 16 residues. CDR3 region: CASSLSLAGTQETQYF. The CDR3 DNA sequence: TGTGCCAGCAGCTTGAGCCTAGCGGGGACCCAAGAGACCCAGTACTTC.

This chain connects TRBV15 to TRBJ2-7; no definite D call. Germline CDR1 is LNHNV and CDR2 is YYDKDF (reference sequence). The CDR3 contains 17 residues. Trimming stripped 0 bases from V and 1 base from J, with 16 bases between. The CDR3 is CATSRDDDLPESYEQYF. In nucleotides, the CDR3 is TGTGCCACCAGCAGAGATGATGATTTACCAGAATCCTACGAGCAGTACTTC.

The genes are TRBV5-1 and TRBJ2-1; 10 bases are a match to TRBD2. The assigned J gene may be wrong: the sequence end matches TRBJ2-7 better. This CDR3 is built from 16 residues. The V gene's germline CDR1 is SGHRS and CDR2 YFSETQ. The CDR3 DNA reads as TGCGCCAGCAGCTTGGCTAGCGGGAGCTCCTACAATGAGCAGTACTTC. Its protein product is CASSLASGSSYNEQYF.

This chain links TRBV5-1 with TRBJ1-1; 10 bases agree with TRBD1. The CDR3 extends over 16 amino acids. Germline CDR1 SGHRS, CDR2 YFSETQ. Trimming at V came to 5 bases and at J to 3 bases, leaving 10 bases not matched to a gene. The CDR3 protein is CASRTTGGAGDTEAFF. The CDR3 DNA is TGCGCCAGCAGGACGACAGGGGGCGCGGGCGACACTGAAGCTTTCTTT.

V gene TRBV7-2 combines with J gene TRBJ2-3; D could derive from TRBD1 or TRBD2 (5 bases each). Trimming took off 3 bases at V and 0 bases at J, with 13 bases between the two ends. CDR1 SGHTA and CDR2 FQGNSA come from the germline V gene. The CDR3 has 16 residues. The CDR3 is CASSFGGRTSTDTQYF. CDR3 nucleotide sequence: TGTGCCAGCAGCTTTGGGGGTAGGACAAGCACAGATACGCAGTATTTT.

The chain recombines TRBV15 with TRBJ1-1; a possible D gene is TRBD1 (6 bases). From germline, CDR1 is LNHNV and CDR2 YYDKDF (reference sequence). CDR3 size: 15 residues. Trimming left V 5 bases short and J 1 base short, with 14 bases between. The CDR3 DNA sequence: TGTGCCACCAGCTCGGGACAACTCGGGAACACTGAAGCTTTCTTT. Its protein product is CATSSGQLGNTEAFF.

The chain recombines TRBV4-3 with TRBJ2-1; 11 bases map to TRBD2. With V trimmed by 0 bases and J by 5 bases, 0 bases remained unmatched. CDR3 size: 15 residues. Germline assignment: CDR1 LGHNA and CDR2 YSLEER. As DNA, the CDR3 is TGCGCCAGCAGCCAAGAGGGACTAGCGGACAATGAGCAGTTCTTC. It encodes CASSQEGLADNEQFF.

The chain has TRBV20-1 and TRBJ2-5; D is possibly TRBD1 (6 bases). The DNA end is more similar to TRBJ2-7, so the J call may be wrong. This CDR3 has 14 residues. Germline V lookup: CDR1 DFQATT, CDR2 SNEGSKA (reference sequence). CDR3: CSARIPAGVGEQYF. The CDR3 DNA is TGCAGTGCTAGAATTCCCGCAGGGGTGGGCGAGCAGTACTTC.

This chain uses TRBV10-3 with TRBJ1-1; D possibly corresponds to TRBD1 (6 bases). Germline V gene data show CDR1 as ENHRY and CDR2 as SYGVKD. V gave up 7 bases and J gave up 4 bases, with 16 bases separating them. The CDR3 sequence is 14 residues long. The CDR3 region has the DNA TGTGCCATCACTACGGACAGATCAGGCACTGAAGCTTTCTTT. Its protein product is CAITTDRSGTEAFF.

The J gene is TRBJ2-1, the V gene TRBV11-3; no firm D call. The CDR3 length is 13 residues. Trimming pared 4 bases from V and 5 bases from J, leaving 9 bases between. Germline V lookup: CDR1 SGHNT, CDR2 YENEEA. The CDR3 nucleotides are TGTGCCAGCAGCTCAGACTTCCACAATGAGCAGTTCTTC. Translation gives CASSSDFHNEQFF.

This clonotype was picked up a small number of times. The chain recombines TRBV5-6 with TRBJ2-5; D remains unclear. With the DNA end fitting TRBJ2-7 better, the J assignment may be wrong. CDR1 is SGHDT and CDR2 is YYEEEE in the germline V gene. This CDR3 contains 11 residues. In nucleotides, the CDR3 is TGTGCCAGCAGCTTTGAATTCGAGCAGTACTTC. Translation gives CASSFEFEQYF.

The gene calls are TRBV29-1 and TRBJ2-1; TRBD1 agrees at 7 bases. The CDR3 consists of 14 residues. The V and J ends lost 7 bases and 6 bases, in that order; junction bases with no gene match: 12. Germline lookup yields CDR1 SQVTM and CDR2 ANQGSEA. The CDR3: CSGSGTATFNEQFF. In DNA, the CDR3 is TGCAGCGGCTCCGGGACAGCAACGTTCAATGAGCAGTTCTTC.

This rearrangement joins TRBV7-4 to TRBJ2-7; D gene uncertain. The CDR3 consists of 15 residues. CDR1 and CDR2 (germline): SGHVT, SQSDAQ. V shed 5 bases and J shed 1 base, with 15 bases lying between them. The CDR3 sequence is CASSLVYHKSYEQYF. The CDR3 DNA reads TGTGCCAGCAGCCTAGTATACCATAAATCCTACGAGCAGTACTTC.

The table lists this clonotype with a few counts. The rearrangement joins TRBV7-9 to TRBJ2-3; D gene unclear. V lost 5 bases, J lost 1 base, and 10 bases lay in between. Germline CDR1 and CDR2: SEHNR and FQNEAQ (reference sequence). This CDR3 comprises 14 residues. The CDR3, as DNA: TGTGCCAGCAGCCCCGGTTTGGGCACAGATACGCAGTATTTT. This gives the protein CASSPGLGTDTQYF.